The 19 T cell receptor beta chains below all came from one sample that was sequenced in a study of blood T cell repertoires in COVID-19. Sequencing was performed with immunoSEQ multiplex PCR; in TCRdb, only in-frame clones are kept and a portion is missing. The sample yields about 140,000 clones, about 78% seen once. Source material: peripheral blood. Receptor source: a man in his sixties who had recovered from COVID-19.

Written as DNA, the CDR3 is TGTGCCAGCTCCCTTAGACAGGGGAGCAATTCACCCCTCCACTTT. Amino acid sequence: CASSLRQGSNSPLHF. The rearrangement links TRBV18 to TRBJ1-6; the match to TRBD1 covers 8 bases. V shed 6 bases and J 7 bases; nucleotides not matched to a gene: 8. Germline loops: CDR1 KGHSH, CDR2 LQKENI. The CDR3 covers 15 residues.

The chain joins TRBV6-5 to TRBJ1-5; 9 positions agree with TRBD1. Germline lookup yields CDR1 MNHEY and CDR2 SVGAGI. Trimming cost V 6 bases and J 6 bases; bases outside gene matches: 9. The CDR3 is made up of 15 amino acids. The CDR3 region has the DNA TGTGCCAGCAGCCCCCGACAGGGGGTGGGTCAGCCCCAGCATTTT. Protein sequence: CASSPRQGVGQPQHF.

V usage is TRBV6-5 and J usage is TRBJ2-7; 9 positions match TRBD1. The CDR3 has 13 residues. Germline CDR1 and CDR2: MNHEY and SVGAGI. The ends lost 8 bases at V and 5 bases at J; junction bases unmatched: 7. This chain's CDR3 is CASLEGQGNEQYF. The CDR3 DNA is TGTGCCAGCCTCGAGGGACAGGGAAACGAGCAGTACTTC.

The DNA of the CDR3 is TGTGCCAGCAGCCAAGGATACCAGGGTGTGGTCTCGCCTGATGGCTACACCTTC. This codes for CASSQGYQGVVSPDGYTF. V and J are TRBV4-2 and TRBJ1-2; weak D call: TRBD1 (5 bases). The germline V and J ends were trimmed by 1 base and 6 bases, with 24 bases remaining between them. The V gene's germline CDR1 is LGHNA and CDR2 YNFKEQ. The CDR3 is 18 residues long.

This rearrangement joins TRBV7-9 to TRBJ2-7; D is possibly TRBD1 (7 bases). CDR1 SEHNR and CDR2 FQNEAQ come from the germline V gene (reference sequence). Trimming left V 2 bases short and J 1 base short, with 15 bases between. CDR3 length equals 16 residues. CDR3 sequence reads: CASSLLGRGASYEQYF. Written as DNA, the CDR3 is TGTGCCAGCAGCTTACTGGGCAGGGGGGCGTCCTACGAGCAGTACTTC.

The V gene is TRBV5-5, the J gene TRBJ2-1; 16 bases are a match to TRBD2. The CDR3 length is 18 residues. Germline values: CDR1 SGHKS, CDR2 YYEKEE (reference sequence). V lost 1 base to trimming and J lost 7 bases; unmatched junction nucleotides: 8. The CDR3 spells CASSLMGTSGRAENEQFF. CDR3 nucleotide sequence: TGTGCCAGCAGCTTGATGGGGACTAGCGGGAGGGCCGAGAATGAGCAGTTCTTC.

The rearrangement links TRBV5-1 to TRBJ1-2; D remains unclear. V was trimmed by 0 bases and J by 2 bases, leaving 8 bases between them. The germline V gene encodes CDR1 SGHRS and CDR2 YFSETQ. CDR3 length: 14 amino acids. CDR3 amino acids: CASSLDTINYGYTF. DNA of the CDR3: TGCGCCAGCAGCTTGGACACCATCAACTATGGCTACACCTTC.

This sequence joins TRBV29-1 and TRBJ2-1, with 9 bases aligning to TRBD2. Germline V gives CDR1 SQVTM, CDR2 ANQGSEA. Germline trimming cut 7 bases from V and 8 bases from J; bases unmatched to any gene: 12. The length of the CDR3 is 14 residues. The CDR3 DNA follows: TGCAGCGCACCGGGACTAGCCACGGTCCATGAGCAGTTCTTC. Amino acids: CSAPGLATVHEQFF.

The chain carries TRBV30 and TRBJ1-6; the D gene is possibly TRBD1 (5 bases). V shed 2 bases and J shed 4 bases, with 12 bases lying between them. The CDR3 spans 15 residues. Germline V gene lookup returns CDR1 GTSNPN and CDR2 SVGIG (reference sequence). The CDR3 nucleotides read TGTGCCTGGAGTCTATCGGGGGGGTATAATTCACCCCTCCACTTT. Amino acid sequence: CAWSLSGGYNSPLHF. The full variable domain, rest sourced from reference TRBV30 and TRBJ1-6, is SQTIHQWPATLVQPVGSPLSLECTVEGTSNPNLYWYRQAAGRGLQLLFYSVGIGQISSEVPQNLSASRPQDRQFILSSKKLLLSDSGFYLCAWSLSGGYNSPLHFGNGTRLTVT.

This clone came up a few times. CDR3 sequence: CASTPLGQGTGNTIYF. The CDR3 region has the DNA TGTGCCAGCACCCCGTTAGGGCAGGGGACTGGAAACACCATATATTTT. The chain joins TRBV12-1 to TRBJ1-3; the table gives TRBD1 as D, unverified against the DNA. TRBV12-1 is given as a pseudogene. The CDR3 is 16 amino acids.

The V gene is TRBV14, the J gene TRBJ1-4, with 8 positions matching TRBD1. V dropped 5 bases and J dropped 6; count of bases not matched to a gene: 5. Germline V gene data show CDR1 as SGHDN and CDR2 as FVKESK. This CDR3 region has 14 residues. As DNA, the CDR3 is TGTGCCAGCAGCAAGGACAGGGTCGATGAAAAACTGTTTTTT. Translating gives CASSKDRVDEKLFF.

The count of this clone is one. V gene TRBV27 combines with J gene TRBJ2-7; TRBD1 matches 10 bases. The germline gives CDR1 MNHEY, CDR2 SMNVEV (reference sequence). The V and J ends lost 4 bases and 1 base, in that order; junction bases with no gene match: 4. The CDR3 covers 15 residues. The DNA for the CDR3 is TGTGCCAGCAGTTCGACAGGGGGCGAATCCTACGAGCAGTACTTC. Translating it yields CASSSTGGESYEQYF.

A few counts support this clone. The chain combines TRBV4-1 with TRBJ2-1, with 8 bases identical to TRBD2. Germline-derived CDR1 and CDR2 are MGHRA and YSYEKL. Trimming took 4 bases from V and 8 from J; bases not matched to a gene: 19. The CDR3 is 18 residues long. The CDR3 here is CASSPGRNLGGGPDEQFF. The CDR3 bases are TGCGCCAGCAGCCCGGGGAGGAATCTCGGGGGGGGGCCCGATGAGCAGTTCTTC.

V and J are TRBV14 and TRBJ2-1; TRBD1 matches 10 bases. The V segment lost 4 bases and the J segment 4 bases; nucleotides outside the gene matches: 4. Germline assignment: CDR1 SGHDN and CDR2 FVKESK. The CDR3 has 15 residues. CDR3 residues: CASSRTGGAYNEQFF. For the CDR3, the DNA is TGTGCCAGCAGCCGGACAGGGGGGGCTTACAATGAGCAGTTCTTC.

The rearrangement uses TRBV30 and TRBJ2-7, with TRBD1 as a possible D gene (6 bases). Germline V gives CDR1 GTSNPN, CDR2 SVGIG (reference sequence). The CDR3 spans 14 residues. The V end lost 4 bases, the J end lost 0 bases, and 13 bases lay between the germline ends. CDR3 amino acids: CAWMRGGSSYEQYF. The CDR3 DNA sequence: TGTGCCTGGATGAGAGGGGGAAGCTCCTACGAGCAGTACTTC. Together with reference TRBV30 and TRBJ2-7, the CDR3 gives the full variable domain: SQTIHQWPATLVQPVGSPLSLECTVEGTSNPNLYWYRQAAGRGLQLLFYSVGIGQISSEVPQNLSASRPQDRQFILSSKKLLLSDSGFYLCAWMRGGSSYEQYFGPGTRLTVT.

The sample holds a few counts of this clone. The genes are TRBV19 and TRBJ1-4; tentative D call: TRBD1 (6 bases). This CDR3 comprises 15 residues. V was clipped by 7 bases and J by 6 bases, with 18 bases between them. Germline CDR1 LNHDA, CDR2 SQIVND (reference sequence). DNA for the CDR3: TGTGCCAGTACCCCACGGAGGGGGGGCGATGAAAAACTGTTTTTT. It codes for CASTPRRGGDEKLFF.

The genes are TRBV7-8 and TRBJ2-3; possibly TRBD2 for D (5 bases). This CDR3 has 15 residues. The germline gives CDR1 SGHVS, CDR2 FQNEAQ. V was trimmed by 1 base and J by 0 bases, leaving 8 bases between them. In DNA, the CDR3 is TGTGCCAGCAGCTTAGGCGGGCCAAGCACAGATACGCAGTATTTT. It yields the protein CASSLGGPSTDTQYF.

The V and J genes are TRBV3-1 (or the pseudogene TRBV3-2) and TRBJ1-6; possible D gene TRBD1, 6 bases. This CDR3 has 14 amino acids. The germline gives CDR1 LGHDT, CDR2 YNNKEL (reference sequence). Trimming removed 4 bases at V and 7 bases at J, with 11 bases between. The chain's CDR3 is CASSPGTRNSPLHF. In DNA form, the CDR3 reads TGTGCCAGCAGCCCCGGGACAAGAAATTCACCCCTCCACTTT.

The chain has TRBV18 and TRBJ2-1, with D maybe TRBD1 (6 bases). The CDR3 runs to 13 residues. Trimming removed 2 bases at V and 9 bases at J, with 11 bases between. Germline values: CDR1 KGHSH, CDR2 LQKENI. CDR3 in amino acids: CASSPSQDSEQFF. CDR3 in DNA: TGTGCCAGCTCACCATCCCAGGACAGTGAGCAGTTCTTC.